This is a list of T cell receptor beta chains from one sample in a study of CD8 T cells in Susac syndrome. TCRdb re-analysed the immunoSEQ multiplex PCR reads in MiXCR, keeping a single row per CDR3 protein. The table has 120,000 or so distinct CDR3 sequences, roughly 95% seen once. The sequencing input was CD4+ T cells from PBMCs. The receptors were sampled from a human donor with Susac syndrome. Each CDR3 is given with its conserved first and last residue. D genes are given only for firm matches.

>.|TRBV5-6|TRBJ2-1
CASSFVTSSSYNEQFF
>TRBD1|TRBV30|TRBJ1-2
CAWSSGTGGAYGYTF
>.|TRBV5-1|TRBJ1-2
CASSAGQAAQGYTF
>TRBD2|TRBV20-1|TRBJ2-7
CSAPREGGSGEQYF
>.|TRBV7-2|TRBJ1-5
CASSLVPQGPGNQPQHF
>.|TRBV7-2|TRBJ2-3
CASSLGATSTDTQYF
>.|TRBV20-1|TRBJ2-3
CSARGPGTDTQYF
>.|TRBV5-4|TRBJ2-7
CASSPSVSGTYEQYF
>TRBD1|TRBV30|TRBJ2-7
CAWNRGTGDEQYF
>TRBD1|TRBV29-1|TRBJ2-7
CSVGGQGTITYEQYF
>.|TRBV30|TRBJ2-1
CAWSGPYNEQFF
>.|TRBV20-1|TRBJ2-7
CSVPLLGPSYEQYF
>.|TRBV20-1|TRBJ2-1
CSASDSNEQFF
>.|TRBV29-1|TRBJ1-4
CSVPWGGKLFF
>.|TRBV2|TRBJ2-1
CASSGNNEQFF